This entry features one T cell receptor beta chain sequence. No antigen is known for it. Germline CDR1 is LGHDT and CDR2 is YNNKEL (reference sequence). Trimming took off 6 bases at V and 4 bases at J, with 10 bases between the two ends. This CDR3 spans 14 amino acids. The record originates from a study of vaccination effects on CD4 cells after COVID-19. Study observations and caveats: Post-vaccine spike-reactive clones in convalescents were mainly new vaccine-induced clones.

ViraFEST expansion of antigen-specific CD4+ T cells with viral peptide pools preceded sequencing. Cultured cells yielded isolated CD4+ T cells after approximately nine days. Infection with SARS-CoV-2 occurred in the person between March and December 2020, and PCR confirmed it. Assay used: immunoSEQ multiplex PCR; TCRdb lists only in-frame clones, some missing. The repertoire consists of around 30,000 clones, with about 77% occurring once and the leading ten covering roughly 19%. V and J are TRBV3-1 (or the pseudogene TRBV3-2) and TRBJ1-6, with D possibly matching TRBD1 (5 bases). This sample comprised CD4+ T cells from PBMCs cultured with HCoV-NL63 spike peptides, obtained before COVID-19 vaccination. The origin of this receptor is a human donor who had a prior SARS-CoV-2 infection. The CDR3 spells CASSRGVYNSPLHF. The CDR3 DNA follows: TGTGCCAGCAGTAGAGGGGTTTATAATTCACCCCTCCACTTT.